The 5 T cell receptor beta chains below all came from one sample that was sequenced in a study of neurological immune-mediated disorders. TCRdb re-called the 5' RACE reads through MiXCR, storing one row per CDR3 protein. The sample has some 38,000 distinct CDR3 sequences; around 2.9% are singletons. Time point reported: longitudinal time-point 1 (baseline). Sequenced input: PBMCs. Receptors were obtained from a woman aged 60 to 75 with multiple sclerosis.

This clonotype was found many times. This rearrangement joins TRBV20-1 to TRBJ2-5; possibly TRBD2 for D (6 bases). The CDR3 is 13 residues long. Between the trimmed V and J ends, which lost 6 bases and 4 bases, there was a span of 15 bases. Per germline, CDR1 DFQATT and CDR2 SNEGSKA (reference sequence). For the CDR3, the DNA is TGCAGTGCCGAGGTACTAGCTGGAGAGACCCAGTACTTC. Its translation: CSAEVLAGETQYF.

This clonotype occurred many times. The rearrangement uses TRBV5-1 and TRBJ2-1, with 10 bases identical to TRBD2. The CDR3 totals 16 residues. The germline V gene has CDR1 SGHRS and CDR2 YFSETQ. The trim removed 0 bases at V and 7 bases at J, leaving 7 bases unmatched. Written as DNA, the CDR3 is TGCGCCAGCAGCTTGGTAGCGGGGGGCCGGCATAATGAGCAGTTCTTC. Protein: CASSLVAGGRHNEQFF.

Ten or more counts support this clonotype. The chain employs TRBV29-1 and TRBJ2-7; D is ambiguous. The germline V gene has CDR1 SQVTM and CDR2 ANQGSEA. The germline V and J ends were trimmed by 5 bases and 4 bases, with 9 bases remaining between them. The CDR3 has 11 amino acids. The CDR3 nucleotides are TGCAGCGTTCGAAACCATTACGAGCAGTACTTC. Translated: CSVRNHYEQYF.

This clonotype has a count of ten or more. This chain connects TRBV9 to TRBJ1-1, with D perhaps TRBD1 (5 bases). CDR3 length: 15 amino acids. Per germline, CDR1 SGDLS and CDR2 YYNGEE. V was pared by 3 bases and J by 6 bases, with 18 bases between. CDR3 in amino acids: CASSALGGGRSEAFF. CDR3 DNA: TGTGCCAGCAGCGCCCTGGGGGGGGGAAGGTCTGAAGCTTTCTTT.

The sample holds many counts of this clonotype. The chain employs TRBV4-1 and TRBJ2-1; D not certain. Trimming removed 3 bases at V and 6 bases at J, with 12 bases between. The CDR3 is 14 amino acids. The germline CDR1 and CDR2 sequences are MGHRA and YSYEKL. CDR3 coding DNA: TGCGCCAGCAGCCACTTCGATTCGGGCAATGAGCAGTTCTTC. Protein sequence: CASSHFDSGNEQFF.